One and the same sample provided the 4 T cell receptor beta chains below, sequenced in a study of T cell responses to AZD1222 COVID-19 vaccine. Measured with immunoSEQ multiplex PCR; TCRdb has only the in-frame clones, and not every one. Of 98,000 or so clones detected, 88% appear once; the ten largest clones hold 7% to 10%. The starting material was peripheral blood, obtained on day 0 of AZD1222 vaccination. These receptor sequences come from an adult in good health.

DNA of the CDR3: TGTGCCAGTAGCCAGGGCCCGGGAAGCGCGTCCTACGAGCAGTACTTC. Encoded protein: CASSQGPGSASYEQYF. This sequence joins TRBV19 and TRBJ2-7; the D gene could be TRBD1 or TRBD2 (5 bases each). V was clipped by 6 bases and J by 1 base, with 19 bases between them. The CDR3 is made up of 16 amino acids. Germline-derived CDR1 and CDR2 are LNHDA and SQIVND (reference sequence).

The chain is built from TRBV10-3 and TRBJ2-7; tentatively, D is TRBD1 or TRBD2 (5 bases each). V lost 4 bases to trimming and J lost 5 bases, with 9 bases between them. From germline, CDR1 is ENHRY and CDR2 SYGVKD. This CDR3 region has 12 residues. CDR3 bases: TGTGCCATCAGTGGAGGGGATGACGAGCAGTACTTC. Its translation: CAISGGDDEQYF.

The chain couples TRBV7-2 to TRBJ2-3, with D perhaps TRBD2 (7 bases). V was shortened by 5 bases and J by 0 bases, with 18 bases between the two germline ends. Germline-derived CDR1 and CDR2 are SGHTA and FQGNSA. The CDR3 loop spans 17 amino acids. The CDR3 loop is CASSLSGGASSTDTQYF. CDR3 DNA: TGTGCCAGCAGCCTTAGTGGGGGGGCCTCGAGCACAGATACGCAGTATTTT.

The V gene is TRBV28, the J gene TRBJ1-5, with D possibly matching TRBD1 (5 bases). Germline CDR1 MDHEN, CDR2 SYDVKM. Trimming removed 5 bases from V and 2 bases from J, with 16 bases in between. The CDR3 runs 16 residues. The CDR3, as DNA: TGTGCCAGCAGTGCCACCAGGGCGGAGGGCAATCAGCCCCAGCATTTT. Translation: CASSATRAEGNQPQHF.